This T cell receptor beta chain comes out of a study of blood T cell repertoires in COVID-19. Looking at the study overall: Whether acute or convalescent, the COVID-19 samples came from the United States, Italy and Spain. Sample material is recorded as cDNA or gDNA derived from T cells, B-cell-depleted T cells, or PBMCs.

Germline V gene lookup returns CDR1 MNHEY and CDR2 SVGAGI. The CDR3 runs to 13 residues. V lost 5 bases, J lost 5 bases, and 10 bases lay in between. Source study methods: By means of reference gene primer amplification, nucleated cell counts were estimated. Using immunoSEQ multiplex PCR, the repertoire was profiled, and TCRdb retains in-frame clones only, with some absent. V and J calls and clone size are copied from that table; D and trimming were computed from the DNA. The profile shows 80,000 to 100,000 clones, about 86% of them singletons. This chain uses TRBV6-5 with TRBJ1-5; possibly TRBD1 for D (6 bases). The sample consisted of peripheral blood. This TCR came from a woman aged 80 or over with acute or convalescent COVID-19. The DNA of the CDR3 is TGTGCCAGCAGTCATCCAGGGGATCAGCCCCAGCATTTT. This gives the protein CASSHPGDQPQHF.